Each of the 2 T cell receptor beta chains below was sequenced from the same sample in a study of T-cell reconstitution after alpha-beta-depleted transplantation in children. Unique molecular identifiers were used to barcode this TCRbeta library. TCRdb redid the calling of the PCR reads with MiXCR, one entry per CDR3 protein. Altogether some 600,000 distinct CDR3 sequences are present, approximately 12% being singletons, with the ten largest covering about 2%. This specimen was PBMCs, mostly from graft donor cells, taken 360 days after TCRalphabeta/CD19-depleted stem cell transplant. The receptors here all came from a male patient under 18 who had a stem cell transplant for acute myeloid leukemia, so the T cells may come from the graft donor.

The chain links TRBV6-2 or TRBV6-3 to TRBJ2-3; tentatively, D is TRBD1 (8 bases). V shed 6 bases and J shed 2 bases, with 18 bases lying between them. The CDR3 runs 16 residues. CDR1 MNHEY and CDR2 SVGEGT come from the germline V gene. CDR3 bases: TGTGCCAGCAGACCTAACAGGGGGGGGTACACAGATACGCAGTATTTT. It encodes CASRPNRGGYTDTQYF.

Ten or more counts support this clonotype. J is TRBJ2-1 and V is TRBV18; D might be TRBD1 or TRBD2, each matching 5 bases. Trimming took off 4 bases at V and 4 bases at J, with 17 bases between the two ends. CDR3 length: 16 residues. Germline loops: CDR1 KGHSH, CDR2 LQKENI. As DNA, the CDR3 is TGTGCCAGCTCACTAAAACCCTGGGGCGGGTACAATGAGCAGTTCTTC. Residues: CASSLKPWGGYNEQFF.